Here is one T cell receptor beta chain with its context. The data were obtained in a study of blood T cell repertoires in COVID-19. Across the study: Sources were T cells, B-cell-depleted T cells, or PBMCs; the material itself was cDNA or gDNA.

Germline CDR1 and CDR2: MNHNS and SASEGT. The CDR3 totals 14 residues. V dropped 3 bases and J dropped 5 bases, with 13 bases sitting between them. Per the authors' pipeline: For nucleated cells, counts were estimated from reference gene primer amplification. The table came from immunoSEQ multiplex PCR; TCRdb's copy has only in-frame clones and leaves some out. V and J calls and clone size are copied from that table; D and trimming were computed from the DNA. The sample consists of roughly 700,000 clones, about 90% of them appearing once. The chain recombines TRBV6-1 with TRBJ1-1; D possibly corresponds to TRBD1 (5 bases). Sequencing was performed on peripheral blood. The sequence was collected from a woman aged 18-30 years with acute or convalescent COVID-19. CDR3 coding DNA: TGTGCCAGCAGTGAGGGGGAGGGAGGGACTGAAGCTTTCTTT. This codes for CASSEGEGGTEAFF.